A selection of T cell receptor beta chains follows, all from one sample in a study of long-term antiretroviral therapy in people with HIV. TCRdb keeps only in-frame clones here, not all; method: immunoSEQ multiplex PCR. The table lists fewer than 30,000 clones, around 77% of them singletons. The sample in question was unsorted PBMCs, obtained 2.1 years after starting antiretroviral therapy. These receptors were collected from a man aged 30-40 years with HIV. Both conserved end residues are part of each CDR3. The D gene is left open where the match is weak. Expanded clones get a size class; other rows say once, few or many, or leave the size out.

CDR3nt: TGTGCCAGCAGCGCCATGGGGCAGCAGTACTTC
CDR3aa: CASSAMGQQYF
j_gene: TRBJ2-5
d_gene: -
v_gene: TRBV7-9
abundance: -

CDR3nt: TGTGCCAGCAGCTTGGACACTCGGCTCGGCGAGCAGTACTTC
CDR3aa: CASSLDTRLGEQYF
j_gene: TRBJ2-7
d_gene: -
v_gene: TRBV7-9
abundance: -

CDR3nt: TGTGCCAGCAGCTTCGGGGGGATTTCCACAGATACGCAGTATTTT
CDR3aa: CASSFGGISTDTQYF
j_gene: TRBJ2-3
d_gene: TRBD2
v_gene: TRBV5-5
abundance: -

CDR3nt: TGTGCCAGCAGCGCAGGACTAGCGGGACGGGAGACCCAGTACTTC
CDR3aa: CASSAGLAGRETQYF
j_gene: TRBJ2-5
d_gene: TRBD2
v_gene: TRBV9
abundance: -

CDR3nt: TGTGCCAGCAGTGATCTCCTTAGACTAGCGGCCACCTACAATGAGCAGTTCTTC
CDR3aa: CASSDLLRLAATYNEQFF
j_gene: TRBJ2-1
d_gene: TRBD2
v_gene: TRBV6-1
abundance: -

CDR3nt: TGTGCCAGCAGTCCTTCTGGGCAAGAGACCCAGTACTTC
CDR3aa: CASSPSGQETQYF
j_gene: TRBJ2-5
d_gene: -
v_gene: TRBV9
abundance: few

CDR3nt: TGTGCCAGCAGCGCGTGTGGCTCTCGGCAGCCCCAGCATTTT
CDR3aa: CASSACGSRQPQHF
j_gene: TRBJ1-5
d_gene: -
v_gene: TRBV21-1
abundance: -

CDR3nt: TGTGCCAGCAGTTTAACGGGGGCTTCTCACCACACTGAAGCTTTCTTT
CDR3aa: CASSLTGASHHTEAFF
j_gene: TRBJ1-1
d_gene: -
v_gene: TRBV27
abundance: -

CDR3nt: TGTGCTAGCAGCTGGGGGGTCGCCCCCACCGGGGAGCTGTTTTTT
CDR3aa: CASSWGVAPTGELFF
j_gene: TRBJ2-2
d_gene: -
v_gene: TRBV7-7
abundance: -

CDR3nt: TGTGCCAGCAGCTTGGGAGGGGGCCGGGGGAATGAGCAGTTCTTC
CDR3aa: CASSLGGGRGNEQFF
j_gene: TRBJ2-1
d_gene: -
v_gene: TRBV5-4
abundance: once

CDR3nt: TGTGCCAGCAGCTTAGTAAGGGGACGGTCTCTCGCTTACAATGAGCAGTTCTTC
CDR3aa: CASSLVRGRSLAYNEQFF
j_gene: TRBJ2-1
d_gene: -
v_gene: TRBV11-2
abundance: -

CDR3nt: TGTGCCTGGAAGGGACAGGGGTCAACTTATAGCAATCAGCCCCAGCATTTT
CDR3aa: CAWKGQGSTYSNQPQHF
j_gene: TRBJ1-5
d_gene: TRBD1
v_gene: TRBV30
abundance: -

CDR3nt: TGTGCCAGCAGCTTAATACAGGGGGCGTACAATGAGCAGTTCTTC
CDR3aa: CASSLIQGAYNEQFF
j_gene: TRBJ2-1
d_gene: TRBD1
v_gene: TRBV7-9
abundance: -

CDR3nt: TGTGCCAGCAGCTTTGAGCAACACAAAGGGCTCGCGCAGTATTTT
CDR3aa: CASSFEQHKGLAQYF
j_gene: TRBJ2-3
d_gene: -
v_gene: TRBV5-4
abundance: -

CDR3nt: TGTGCCAGCAGCTTGGTACAGGGGTCTGGAAACACCATATATTTT
CDR3aa: CASSLVQGSGNTIYF
j_gene: TRBJ1-3
d_gene: TRBD1
v_gene: TRBV5-6
abundance: -

CDR3nt: TGTGCCAGCAGCTTGGAAGCAGGGTCAAGTCTCACCATATATTTT
CDR3aa: CASSLEAGSSLTIYF
j_gene: TRBJ1-3
d_gene: -
v_gene: TRBV5-6
abundance: -

CDR3nt: TGTGCCAGCTCACCAGCGGGGGGGGCACGGACCTACGAGCAGTACTTC
CDR3aa: CASSPAGGARTYEQYF
j_gene: TRBJ2-7
d_gene: TRBD2
v_gene: TRBV18
abundance: -

CDR3nt: TGTGCCAGCAGATCCCAGGGTGGAATAGCAACTAATGAAAAACTGTTTTTT
CDR3aa: CASRSQGGIATNEKLFF
j_gene: TRBJ1-4
d_gene: -
v_gene: TRBV7-6
abundance: once

CDR3nt: TGTGCCAGCGGCGAATACGAGCAGTACTTC
CDR3aa: CASGEYEQYF
j_gene: TRBJ2-7
d_gene: -
v_gene: TRBV6-1
abundance: -

CDR3nt: TGCGCCAGCAGACCGGGACAGGGGTGGCCCACCAATTCACCCCTCCACTTT
CDR3aa: CASRPGQGWPTNSPLHF
j_gene: TRBJ1-6
d_gene: TRBD1
v_gene: TRBV23-1
abundance: few

CDR3nt: TGTGCCAGCAGCTTATCGACAGGAATTAATGAAAAACTGTTTTTT
CDR3aa: CASSLSTGINEKLFF
j_gene: TRBJ1-4
d_gene: -
v_gene: TRBV7-9
abundance: -

CDR3nt: TGTGCCAGCAGCCCGGGGGGGGGTACGCAGTATTTT
CDR3aa: CASSPGGGTQYF
j_gene: TRBJ2-3
d_gene: TRBD2
v_gene: TRBV7-3
abundance: -

CDR3nt: TGCGCCAGCACCGACAGCCTAAATCAGCCCCAGCATTTT
CDR3aa: CASTDSLNQPQHF
j_gene: TRBJ1-5
d_gene: -
v_gene: TRBV10-1
abundance: -

CDR3nt: TGTGCCAGCAGTCAGCTTGGGCGGGACACTGAAGCTTTCTTT
CDR3aa: CASSQLGRDTEAFF
j_gene: TRBJ1-1
d_gene: -
v_gene: TRBV27
abundance: -

CDR3nt: TGTGCCAGCAGTTTCCCGGACAGGGGATATGGCTACACCTTC
CDR3aa: CASSFPDRGYGYTF
j_gene: TRBJ1-2
d_gene: TRBD1
v_gene: TRBV28
abundance: -

CDR3nt: TGTGCCAGCAGCTTGGACAGGGGAAGCTACGAGCAGTACTTC
CDR3aa: CASSLDRGSYEQYF
j_gene: TRBJ2-7
d_gene: TRBD1
v_gene: TRBV5-6
abundance: -

CDR3nt: TGTGCCACCCAGGTGGGGCTGCTGACCAATCAGCCCCAGCATTTT
CDR3aa: CATQVGLLTNQPQHF
j_gene: TRBJ1-5
d_gene: -
v_gene: TRBV6-1
abundance: once

CDR3nt: TGTGCCAGCAGACCGACTAGCGCGAACACCGGGGAGCTGTTTTTT
CDR3aa: CASRPTSANTGELFF
j_gene: TRBJ2-2
d_gene: TRBD2
v_gene: TRBV28
abundance: -

CDR3nt: TGTGCCAGCAGCCGTGCACTAGCGGGGGGCGCGGAGCAGTACTTC
CDR3aa: CASSRALAGGAEQYF
j_gene: TRBJ2-7
d_gene: TRBD2
v_gene: TRBV14
abundance: -

CDR3nt: TGTGCCAGCAGTTTATCCGGGACAGTGGCCTACGAGCAGTACTTC
CDR3aa: CASSLSGTVAYEQYF
j_gene: TRBJ2-7
d_gene: TRBD1
v_gene: TRBV27
abundance: -

CDR3nt: TGTGCCAGCTCACCTAAGCGGGAGGGCTCCGATGAGCAGTTCTTC
CDR3aa: CASSPKREGSDEQFF
j_gene: TRBJ2-1
d_gene: TRBD2
v_gene: TRBV18
abundance: -

CDR3nt: TGTGCAAGTCGCTTAGCGTTGGGCCAAACCCACAATGAGCAGTTCTTC
CDR3aa: CASRLALGQTHNEQFF
j_gene: TRBJ2-1
d_gene: -
v_gene: TRBV12-2
abundance: -

CDR3nt: TGTGCCTGGTGCCTCGGGGGAGCAGAAGCTTTCTTT
CDR3aa: CAWCLGGAEAFF
j_gene: TRBJ1-1
d_gene: -
v_gene: TRBV30
abundance: -

CDR3nt: TGTGCCAGCAGGGCGACAGGGGAGGGACAGCCCCAGCATTTT
CDR3aa: CASRATGEGQPQHF
j_gene: TRBJ1-5
d_gene: TRBD1
v_gene: TRBV28
abundance: -

CDR3nt: TGCGCCAGCAGGCAGGGGGTGAGGAGCACTGAAGCTTTCTTT
CDR3aa: CASRQGVRSTEAFF
j_gene: TRBJ1-1
d_gene: TRBD1
v_gene: TRBV10-2
abundance: -

CDR3nt: TGTGCCAGCAGCCCCCGTATCGCGGGCGGGTCCAGCTCCTACGAGCAGTACTTC
CDR3aa: CASSPRIAGGSSSYEQYF
j_gene: TRBJ2-7
d_gene: -
v_gene: TRBV7-2
abundance: -

CDR3nt: TGTGCCAGCAGCGCTGGAAACACCTACGAGCAGTACTTC
CDR3aa: CASSAGNTYEQYF
j_gene: TRBJ2-7
d_gene: -
v_gene: TRBV9
abundance: -

CDR3nt: TGTGCCAGCAGTTACCCCGCTTCGGCGAATGAGCAGTTCTTC
CDR3aa: CASSYPASANEQFF
j_gene: TRBJ2-1
d_gene: -
v_gene: TRBV6-8
abundance: -

CDR3nt: TGCAGCGTTGTGTCCCTAGACACAGATACGCAGTATTTT
CDR3aa: CSVVSLDTDTQYF
j_gene: TRBJ2-3
d_gene: -
v_gene: TRBV29-1
abundance: -

CDR3nt: TGTGCCAGCAGCGTAGGGGATAGCCAAGAGACCCAGTACTTC
CDR3aa: CASSVGDSQETQYF
j_gene: TRBJ2-5
d_gene: -
v_gene: TRBV9
abundance: -

CDR3nt: TGTGCCAGCAGCCCTGGGACTAGCGGGATGAAGACCCAGTACTTC
CDR3aa: CASSPGTSGMKTQYF
j_gene: TRBJ2-5
d_gene: TRBD2
v_gene: TRBV9
abundance: few

CDR3nt: TGCGCCAGCAGCTTTTCCGGGACAGGGGATTGGGGCTACGAGCAGTACTTC
CDR3aa: CASSFSGTGDWGYEQYF
j_gene: TRBJ2-7
d_gene: TRBD1
v_gene: TRBV5-1
abundance: -

CDR3nt: TGTGCCAGCAGCTTTTCCCCGCAGTTCTTC
CDR3aa: CASSFSPQFF
j_gene: TRBJ2-1
d_gene: -
v_gene: TRBV5-8
abundance: -

CDR3nt: TGTGCCAGCTCACCGTTGACAGGAAAGAACACTGAAGCTTTCTTT
CDR3aa: CASSPLTGKNTEAFF
j_gene: TRBJ1-1
d_gene: -
v_gene: TRBV18
abundance: -